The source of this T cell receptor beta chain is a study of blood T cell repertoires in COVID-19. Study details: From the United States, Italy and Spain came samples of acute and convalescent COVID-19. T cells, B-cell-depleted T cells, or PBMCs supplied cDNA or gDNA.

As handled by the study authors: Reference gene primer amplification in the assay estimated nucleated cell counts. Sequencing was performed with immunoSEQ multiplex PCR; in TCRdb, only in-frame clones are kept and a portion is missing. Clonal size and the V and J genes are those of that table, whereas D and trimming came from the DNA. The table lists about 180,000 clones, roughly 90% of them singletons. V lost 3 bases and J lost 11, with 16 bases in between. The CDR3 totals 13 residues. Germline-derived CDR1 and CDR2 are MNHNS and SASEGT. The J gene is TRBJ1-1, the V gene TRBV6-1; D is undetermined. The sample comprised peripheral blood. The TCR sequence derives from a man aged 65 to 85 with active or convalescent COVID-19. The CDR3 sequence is CASSDRVASTAFF. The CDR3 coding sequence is TGTGCCAGCAGTGACCGCGTTGCCTCTACGGCTTTCTTT.